The T cell receptor (beta chain) under discussion was sequenced for a study of T cell clones after liver transplantation (dated by TCRdb to between 2017 and 2020). With respect to the entire study: Samples were obtained from ITN030ST, a randomized trial in which withdrawal of immunosuppression was attempted within 2 years of liver transplantation. The studied cohort comprised 8 liver transplant recipients, 3 classified as tolerant and 5 as non-tolerant. The subjects received no induction therapy and were kept on standard immunosuppression until randomization at 12-24 months post-transplant. Tolerance was defined as complete withdrawal of immunosuppression for at least one year without a rise in liver enzymes beyond twice the upper limit of normal. Blood samples were collected pre-transplant, then pre-randomization ahead of withdrawal, and finally post-randomization once withdrawal had either been completed or failed. Donor-reactive T cell clones were identified by TCRbeta sequencing following a pre-transplant mixed lymphocyte reaction and were subsequently tracked in post-transplant blood. Of the eight recipients, a few were HCV-positive, while the remaining recipients had been transplanted for non-autoimmune, non-viral indications. As an antigen-independent comparator for the donor-reactive sequences, third party-reactive TCRbeta sequences from pre-transplant MLRs were identified as well.

Frozen genomic DNA underwent high-throughput TCRbeta CDR3 sequencing by immunoSEQ, including PCR amplification, mapping, bias correction and internal controls. The source study handled its data this way. Productive rearrangements were retained, and unique TCRbeta sequences were defined by the CDR3 nucleotide sequence together with the V and J gene. Donor-reactive sequences required at least 5-fold expansion in CFSE-low cells versus unstimulated pre-transplant cells and at least 0.01% frequency. Minimum frequency thresholds were set for each subject based on the unstimulated sample with the lowest template count, ensuring at least 90% detection power. Jensen-Shannon divergence between the top 1000 TCRbeta sequences post- versus pre-transplant served as the measure of repertoire turnover. Two-sided Fisher's exact tests were used to test for changes in how often donor-reactive sequences were detected. TCRdb took this table from immuneACCESS and kept in-frame rearrangements with V and J called. Such tables lack part of the clones; where checked against another copy, unresolved V genes explain under half of the gap, and the rest is unexplained. The V and J calls and clone size come from that table; D and trimming were worked out from the DNA. Within this sample are tens of thousands of clones, with 71% of them counted one time only. The ten largest clones take up about 15% of the sample.

This clone appeared a single time. No antigen is known for it. Base qualities are not at hand, and no much larger clone is one base apart. What the study reported, not specific to this receptor: Low numbers of available donor cells limited the measurable donor-reactive repertoire in a couple of subjects. Conclusions were preliminary, limited by small, heterogeneous patient numbers and non-standardized post-transplant time points. Because no allograft tissue specimens were available, donor-reactive T cells may have migrated into the graft instead of being deleted. Once repertoire turnover was taken into account, donor-reactive detection showed a significant reduction for CD4 in 7 of 8 subjects and for CD8 in 8 of 8. Donor-reactive sequences decreased more than third party-reactive sequences, which suggests partial antigen-specific deletion that was not related to withdrawal success. In most of the 8 subjects, circulating donor-reactive CD4 TCRbeta sequences decreased significantly after transplant, regardless of tolerance or HCV status.

In the paper's terms, the time point label means: pre-transplant. Unstimulated PBMCs, after thawing, were stained for CD3, CD4 and CD8 and then FACS-sorted into CD3+CD4+ and CD3+CD8+ populations. Randomization to immunosuppression withdrawal applied to every one of the 8 studied subjects. The Qiagen DNeasy Blood and Tissue Kit was used to isolate genomic DNA. V is pruned by 7 bases and J by 3 bases, leaving 13 bases of the junction without a gene match. From the cysteine up to the phenylalanine, the CDR3 has a length of 16 residues. CDR3 DNA only is kept here, 48 bases in frame from base 1. CDR1 and CDR2, per the germline V gene, are SNHLY and FYNNEI.

The sequencing here drew on CD4+ T cells from blood, taken before liver transplant. This TCR came from a human donor who received a liver transplant. Here the chain combines TRBV2 and TRBJ2-3, with 7 middle bases fitting TRBD2. The DNA sequence follows: TGTGCCAGCATAACTCGGCGGGGGAAGGGTACAGATACGCAGTATTTT. Translated, this is CASITRRGKGTDTQYF.